The sequence of this T cell receptor beta chain was determined in a study of long-term antiretroviral therapy in people with HIV. Whole-study context: Of all samples, the earliest predate the 2015 immediate-ART recommendation by about a decade.

A word on this clone: What it binds is unknown.

V was shortened by 5 bases and J by 1 base, with 26 bases between the two germline ends. The V gene's germline CDR1 is MNHEY and CDR2 SMNVEV (reference sequence). The CDR3 runs 20 residues. Study-wide results and limits: It was not possible to obtain data on ART adherence, viral resistance or therapy changes.

Runs used v3.0 of the immunoSEQ assay and were done at survey level. This table comes from immunoSEQ multiplex PCR, and its TCRdb copy is limited to in-frame clones, with some not included. This table holds 25,000 to 30,000 clones, about 82% found once. Samples held 1-10 million cryopreserved PBMC, and DNA extraction followed. The origin of this receptor is a man aged 18 to 35 with HIV. This specimen was unsorted PBMCs, taken 0.8 years before starting antiretroviral therapy. This sequence joins TRBV27 and TRBJ2-2, with D tentatively TRBD1 or TRBD2 (5 bases each). CDR3 loop: CASSILGAARVLVNTGELFF. The CDR3 DNA reads as TGTGCCAGCAGTATACTAGGGGCGGCTCGGGTACTAGTGAACACCGGGGAGCTGTTTTTT.